This TCR beta chain is from a study of cytomegalovirus exposure and HLA in healthy donors. The donors were members of the validation cohort comprising about 120 subjects, separate from the roughly 670-subject first cohort. In this sample, this clone turned up a few times. Its cognate antigen is unknown. Sequencing used immunoSEQ multiplex PCR; TCRdb keeps in-frame clones, though not all of them. The data contain roughly 260,000 clones, roughly 89% of them singletons. General observations from the study: The study put 150 or so TCR beta chains on its list as cytomegalovirus-associated. A later analysis found first-cohort TCR clusters tended to co-occur in the approximately 110 validation repertoires.

The sequenced sample consisted of PBMCs. The sequence was collected from a man between 18 and 35 years old in good health and CMV-seronegative.

The CDR3 protein is CASSNGQRNTEAFF. For the CDR3, the DNA is TGTGCCAGCAGCAACGGACAGAGGAACACTGAAGCTTTCTTT. This chain uses TRBV5-6 with TRBJ1-1; TRBD1 is a possible D gene (6 bases). Trimming removed 4 bases from V and 1 base from J, with 11 bases in between. Germline assignment: CDR1 SGHDT and CDR2 YYEEEE. The CDR3 extends over 14 amino acids.